Below, 25 T cell receptor beta chains from the same sample are listed, as sequenced in a study of blood T cell repertoires in COVID-19. TCRdb's table, derived via immunoSEQ multiplex PCR, lists solely in-frame clones and lacks some. The sample has about 300,000 clones, roughly 89% seen once. The sample taken for sequencing was PBMCs or T cells enriched from blood (not recorded which). The receptor set was obtained from a man between 60 and 70 years old who had recovered from COVID-19.

The chain combines TRBV5-1 with TRBJ1-2; 7 bases match TRBD1. Per germline, CDR1 SGHRS and CDR2 YFSETQ. This CDR3 has 12 residues. The J segment lost 7 bases and the V segment lost 0 bases, leaving 0 bases of the junction unmatched. The CDR3 is CASSLDRGGYTF. CDR3 nucleotides: TGCGCCAGCAGCTTGGACAGGGGTGGCTACACCTTC.

The gene calls are TRBV11-2 and TRBJ2-2; 11 nucleotides align to TRBD2. The CDR3 is made up of 17 amino acids. Germline V gene sequence: CDR1 SGHAT, CDR2 FQNNGV. The junction had 5 bases not matched to a gene; V was cut back by 5 bases and J by 0 bases. CDR3 nucleotides: TGTGCCAGCAGCACCGGGACTAGCGGAGCGAACACCGGGGAGCTGTTTTTT. It translates to CASSTGTSGANTGELFF.

The rearrangement joins TRBV11-3 to TRBJ2-2; TRBD2 matches 14 bases. Germline CDR1 is SGHNT and CDR2 is YENEEA. This CDR3 has 17 residues. V dropped 5 bases and J dropped 3; count of bases not matched to a gene: 5. Written as DNA, the CDR3 is TGTGCCAGCAGCCCGGGACTAGCGGGAGAGTACACCGGGGAGCTGTTTTTT. This sequence encodes CASSPGLAGEYTGELFF.

This clone has more than one count but fewer than ten. The chain joins TRBV27 to TRBJ2-2, with TRBD1 as a possible D gene (6 bases). The CDR3 consists of 16 residues. V was cut by 8 bases and J by 5 bases, with 21 bases left in between. Looked up from germline, CDR1 is MNHEY and CDR2 is SMNVEV (reference sequence). CDR3: CASWPYRVWETGELFF. CDR3 sequence (DNA): TGTGCCAGCTGGCCGTACAGGGTTTGGGAGACCGGGGAGCTGTTTTTT.

V is TRBV9 and J is TRBJ2-7; possibly TRBD1 for D (6 bases). The CDR3 sequence is 14 residues long. V was trimmed by 4 bases and J by 5 bases, leaving 16 bases between them. Germline CDR1 is SGDLS and CDR2 is YYNGEE. CDR3 nucleotide sequence: TGTGCCAGCAGCACGACAGGCTACCTAGACGAGCAGTACTTC. This encodes CASSTTGYLDEQYF.

The rearrangement uses TRBV28 and TRBJ1-2, with no clear D. This CDR3 region has 15 residues. The ends were cut back, 2 bases at V and 3 bases at J, with 13 bases in the middle. In germline, CDR1 is MDHEN, CDR2 SYDVKM. The CDR3 loop reads CASSLPHGQDYGYTF. In nucleotides, the CDR3 is TGTGCCAGCAGTTTACCCCATGGGCAGGACTATGGCTACACCTTC.

The table lists this clone with a count of one. The CDR3 reads CASSLPVGQPQHF. CDR3 DNA sequence: TGTGCCAGCAGTCTTCCGGTTGGTCAGCCCCAGCATTTT. V and J are TRBV12-3 or TRBV12-4 and TRBJ1-5; D unresolved. Between the trimmed V and J ends, which lost 5 bases and 6 bases, there was a span of 11 bases. This CDR3 is built from 13 residues.

This chain links TRBV4-1 with TRBJ2-7, with 9 bases that match TRBD1. The germline gives CDR1 MGHRA, CDR2 YSYEKL. The CDR3 totals 15 residues. Losses at the gene ends were 6 bases for V and 2 bases for J; bases not matched to a gene: 8. Here the CDR3 DNA reads TGCGCCAGCAGTCTTTGGACAGGGGTGACCTACGAGCAGTACTTC. Its translation is CASSLWTGVTYEQYF.

The rearrangement links TRBV5-1 to TRBJ2-1; D is possibly TRBD1 (6 bases). V was trimmed by 3 bases and J by 7 bases, leaving 20 bases between them. From germline, CDR1 is SGHRS and CDR2 YFSETQ. This CDR3 is built from 16 residues. The DNA for the CDR3 is TGCGCCAGCAGCTCGGCCACAGGGTATTTGGGAAATGAGCAGTTCTTC. Amino acid sequence: CASSSATGYLGNEQFF.

This chain connects TRBV30 to TRBJ2-6; D gene uncertain. V lost 4 bases and J 3 bases, leaving 10 bases between the germline ends. The germline CDR1 and CDR2 sequences are GTSNPN and SVGIG (reference sequence). The length of the CDR3 is 14 residues. This chain's CDR3 is CAWTSVFGANVLTF. The CDR3 DNA sequence: TGTGCCTGGACTTCTGTCTTTGGGGCCAACGTCCTGACTTTC.

This clone showed up just once. This rearrangement joins TRBV28 to TRBJ2-7, with D perhaps TRBD1 or TRBD2 (6 bases each). The CDR3 totals 14 residues. Trimming left V 6 bases short and J 6 bases short, with 18 bases between. Germline CDR1 is MDHEN and CDR2 is SYDVKM. The CDR3 spells CASRLQGGSGEQYF. The CDR3 nucleotides are TGTGCCAGCAGGTTACAGGGAGGTAGCGGCGAGCAGTACTTC.

The chain employs TRBV5-1 and TRBJ1-2; tentatively, D is TRBD1 (5 bases). CDR3 length equals 15 residues. Germline V lookup: CDR1 SGHRS, CDR2 YFSETQ. V was cut by 2 bases and J by 3 bases, with 14 bases left in between. The CDR3 spells CASSLSGKQDYGYTF. The CDR3 DNA reads TGCGCCAGCAGCTTATCAGGGAAGCAGGACTATGGCTACACCTTC.

The rearrangement joins TRBV19 to TRBJ2-7, with 8 nucleotides matching TRBD1. The length of the CDR3 is 15 residues. Germline V gene lookup returns CDR1 LNHDA and CDR2 SQIVND (reference sequence). With V trimmed by 5 bases and J by 1 base, 7 bases remained unmatched. CDR3 sequence reads: CASSSGTGRSYEQYF. DNA for the CDR3: TGTGCCAGTAGTTCCGGGACAGGTCGATCCTACGAGCAGTACTTC.

The rearrangement joins TRBV24-1 to TRBJ2-6, with 7 positions matching TRBD1. The CDR3 is made up of 17 amino acids. The germline gives CDR1 KGHDR, CDR2 SFDVKD. V lost 3 bases and J lost 0; bases outside the gene matches: 4. DNA for the CDR3: TGTGCCACCAGTGATGAGGGACAGAGCTCTGGGGCCAACGTCCTGACTTTC. This encodes CATSDEGQSSGANVLTF.

V and J are TRBV7-3 and TRBJ1-1, with 7 bases fitting TRBD1. This CDR3 region has 13 residues. Trimming took 0 bases from V and 7 from J; bases not matched to a gene: 2. Germline-derived CDR1 and CDR2 are SGHTA and FQGTGA. CDR3 sequence: CASSLTSGGEAFF. The CDR3 region has the DNA TGTGCCAGCAGCTTAACGTCAGGGGGTGAAGCTTTCTTT. The full variable domain, with the rest looked up from reference TRBV7-3 and TRBJ1-1, is GAGVSQTPSNKVTEKGKYVELRCDPISGHTALYWYRQSLGQGPEFLIYFQGTGAADDSGLPNDRFFAVRPEGSVSTLKIQRTERGDSAVYLCASSLTSGGEAFFGQGTRLTVV.

V usage is TRBV6-1 and J usage is TRBJ2-2, with 9 bases that match TRBD1. With 3 bases clipped from V and 3 bases from J, the junction kept 2 bases outside the gene matches. CDR3 length: 15 residues. CDR1 and CDR2 (germline): MNHNS, SASEGT. The CDR3 coding sequence is TGTGCCAGCAGTGACGACAGGGGGGACACCGGGGAGCTGTTTTTT. Protein: CASSDDRGDTGELFF.

The chain uses TRBV3-1 (or the pseudogene TRBV3-2) and TRBJ1-5; 8 bases are shared with TRBD1. Trimming at V came to 4 bases and at J to 3 bases, leaving 5 bases not matched to a gene. CDR3 size: 15 residues. From germline, CDR1 is LGHDT and CDR2 YNNKEL (reference sequence). The CDR3 here is CASSPRDRINQPQHF. CDR3 sequence (DNA): TGTGCCAGCAGCCCACGGGACAGGATCAATCAGCCCCAGCATTTT.

The rearrangement links TRBV6-5 to TRBJ1-1; unclear D gene. The V end lost 6 bases, the J end lost 2 bases, and 13 bases lay between the germline ends. The CDR3 is 14 amino acids. Germline CDR1 MNHEY, CDR2 SVGAGI. In DNA form, the CDR3 reads TGTGCCAGCAGGGTGACATGGGTAAACACTGAAGCTTTCTTT. This gives the protein CASRVTWVNTEAFF.

The V gene is TRBV12-2, the J gene TRBJ2-7; TRBD2 is the table's D call, not checked against the DNA. TRBV12-2 is marked as a pseudogene. The CDR3 sequence is 20 residues long. CDR3 sequence reads: CASRLVVGTSGDSYRYEQYF. The CDR3 DNA follows: TGTGCAAGTCGCTTAGTGGTCGGGACTAGCGGAGATAGTTACCGCTACGAGCAGTACTTC.

This chain connects TRBV6-6 to TRBJ2-2; D is ambiguous. V lost 6 bases, J lost 1 base, and 9 bases lay in between. The CDR3 loop spans 14 amino acids. CDR1 MNHNY and CDR2 SVGAGI come from the germline V gene (reference sequence). The CDR3 protein is CASRGRLNTGELFF. The CDR3, as DNA: TGTGCCAGCAGAGGCAGGTTGAACACCGGGGAGCTGTTTTTT.

The V call is TRBV7-9, the J call TRBJ1-5; TRBD1 matches at 9 bases. The CDR3 loop spans 14 amino acids. Germline V gene data show CDR1 as SEHNR and CDR2 as FQNEAQ (reference sequence). V dropped 5 bases and J dropped 6; count of bases not matched to a gene: 5. CDR3 amino acids: CASSPWDRAQPQHF. CDR3 nucleotides: TGTGCCAGCAGCCCTTGGGACAGGGCTCAGCCCCAGCATTTT.

J is TRBJ2-3 and V is TRBV7-9, with 10 bases matching TRBD1. With 5 bases clipped from V and 5 bases from J, the junction kept 10 bases outside the gene matches. CDR3 length: 16 amino acids. Germline V lookup: CDR1 SEHNR, CDR2 FQNEAQ (reference sequence). This CDR3 reads CASSQGGTGVRDTQYF. Here the CDR3 DNA reads TGTGCCAGCAGCCAGGGGGGGACAGGGGTGAGAGATACGCAGTATTTT.

In its sample, this clone was seen a few times. Other DNA sequences in the same sample also yield this CDR3. This chain connects TRBV2 to TRBJ2-1, with D unresolved. CDR3 length: 11 residues. Trimming cost V 6 bases and J 3 bases, with 3 bases left between them. CDR1 is SNHLY, CDR2 FYNNEI, per germline. This CDR3 is CASSYYNEQFF. CDR3 in DNA: TGTGCCAGCAGCTACTACAATGAGCAGTTCTTC.

The J gene is TRBJ2-3, the V gene TRBV6-4, with D perhaps TRBD2 (5 bases). In germline, CDR1 is MRHNA, CDR2 SNTAGT. The CDR3 has 13 amino acids. V was pared by 4 bases and J by 5 bases, with 10 bases between. The CDR3 DNA reads as TGTGCCAGCAGTGTAGGCGCGGGAGATACGCAGTATTTT. Its protein is CASSVGAGDTQYF.

This sequence joins TRBV19 and TRBJ1-5, with TRBD1 matching 10 bases. The CDR3 spans 14 residues. Germline-derived CDR1 and CDR2 are LNHDA and SQIVND (reference sequence). V gave up 5 bases and J gave up 9 bases; unmatched junction bases: 7. The CDR3 loop reads CASSSDRGLRPQHF. The CDR3 bases are TGTGCCAGTAGTTCTGACAGGGGGCTTCGGCCCCAGCATTTT. Full variable domain (outside the CDR3, taken from reference TRBV19 and TRBJ1-5): DGGITQSPKYLFRKEGQNVTLSCEQNLNHDAMYWYRQDPGQGLRLIYYSQIVNDFQKGDIAEGYSVSREKKESFPLTVTSAQKNPTAFYLCASSSDRGLRPQHFGDGTRLSIL.